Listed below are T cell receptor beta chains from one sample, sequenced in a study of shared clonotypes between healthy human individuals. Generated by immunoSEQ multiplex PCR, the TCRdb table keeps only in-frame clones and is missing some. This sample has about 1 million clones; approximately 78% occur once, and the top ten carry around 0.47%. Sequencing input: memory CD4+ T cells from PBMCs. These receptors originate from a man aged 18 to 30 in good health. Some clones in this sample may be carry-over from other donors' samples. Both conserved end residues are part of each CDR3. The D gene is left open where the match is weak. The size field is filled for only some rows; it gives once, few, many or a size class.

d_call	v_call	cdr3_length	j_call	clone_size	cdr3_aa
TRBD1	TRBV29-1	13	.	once	CSVTGQYSYEQYF
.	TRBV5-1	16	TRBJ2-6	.	CASSLAPLSGANVLTF
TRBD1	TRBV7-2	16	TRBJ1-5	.	CASSLQGAVSGQPQHF
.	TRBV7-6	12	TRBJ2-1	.	CASSLGGTEQFF
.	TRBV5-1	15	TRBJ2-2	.	CASSLAVPLTGELFF
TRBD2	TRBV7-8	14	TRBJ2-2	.	CANPREAGSGELFF
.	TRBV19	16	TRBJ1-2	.	CASSIMAGIINYGYTF
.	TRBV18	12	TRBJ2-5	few	CASSQTAETQYF
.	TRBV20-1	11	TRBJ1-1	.	CSARGAFEAFF
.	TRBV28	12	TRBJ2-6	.	CASRPGANVLTF
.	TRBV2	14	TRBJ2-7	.	CASSVRLQGGEQYF
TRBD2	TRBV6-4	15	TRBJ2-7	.	CASSPRLAGAYEQYF
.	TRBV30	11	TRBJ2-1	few	CAWSWGSEQFF
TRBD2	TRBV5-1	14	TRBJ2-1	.	CASSPQGIAGEQFF
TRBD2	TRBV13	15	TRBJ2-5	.	CASSRRLAGVETQYF
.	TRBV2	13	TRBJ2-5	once	CASSVIAGETQYF
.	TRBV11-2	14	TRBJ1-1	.	CASSLVMGNTEAFF
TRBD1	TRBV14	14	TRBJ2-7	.	CASSEWTGENEQYF
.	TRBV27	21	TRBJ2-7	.	CASSSPTPKRTEGVISYEQYF
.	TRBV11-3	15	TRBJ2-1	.	CASSLRSGSYNEQFF
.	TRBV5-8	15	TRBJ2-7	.	CASTRGGAQYYEQYF
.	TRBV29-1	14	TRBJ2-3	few	CSVLTPKSGDTQYF
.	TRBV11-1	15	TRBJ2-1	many	CASSPYGSSGYEQFF
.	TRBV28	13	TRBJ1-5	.	CASSGQTYQPQHF
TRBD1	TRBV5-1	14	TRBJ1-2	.	CASRQGPDYYGYTF
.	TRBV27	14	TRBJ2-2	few	CASSLDWGTGELFF
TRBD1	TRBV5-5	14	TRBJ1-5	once	CASSSGTGIQPQHF
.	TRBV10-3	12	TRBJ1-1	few	CAIRTGGTEAFF
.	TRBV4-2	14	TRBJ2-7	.	CASSQGQNSYEQYF
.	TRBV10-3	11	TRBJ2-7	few	CAISDLYEQYF
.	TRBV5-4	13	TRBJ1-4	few	CACGRGTQEKLFF
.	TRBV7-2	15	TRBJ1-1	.	CASSLASGANTEAFF
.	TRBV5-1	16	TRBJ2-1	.	CASSLFTGSTYNEQFF
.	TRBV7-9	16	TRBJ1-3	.	CASSLTGEVNGNTIYF
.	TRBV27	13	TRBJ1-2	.	CASSFEGTYGYTF
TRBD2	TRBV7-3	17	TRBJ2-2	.	CASSLPTSGGNTGELFF
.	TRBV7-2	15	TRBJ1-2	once	CASSPTQGANYGYTF
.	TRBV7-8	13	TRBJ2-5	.	CASSLAGKETQYF
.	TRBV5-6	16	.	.	CASSLDDPEFSYEQYF
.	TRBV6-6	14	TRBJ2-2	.	CASNQQPLNGELFF
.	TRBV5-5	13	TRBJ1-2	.	CASSRGTGLGYTF
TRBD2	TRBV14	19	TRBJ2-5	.	CASSQELGLAGGSRETQYF